These T cell receptor beta chains were read from a single sample in a study of blood T cell repertoires in COVID-19. The protocol was immunoSEQ multiplex PCR, while the TCRdb copy is restricted to in-frame clones and leaves out a portion. This sample has around 330,000 clones, with approximately 88% found just once. Source material: PBMCs or T cells enriched from blood (not recorded which). These receptors all come from a man aged 60-69 years who had recovered from COVID-19. CDR3s leave out the opening cysteine and the closing phenylalanine or tryptophan. For some rows the clone size is stated as once, few or many, or as a class when expanded; others skip it.

TRBV6-5	-	ASSSRQPTGNYEQY
TRBV7-9	once	ASSLGGWGRYEQY
TRBV27	-	ASSLRLAGEGEQY
TRBV7-9	-	ASSKGQGGYNEQF
TRBV7-2	-	ASSLSGTSGRAGNEQF
TRBV29-1	-	SVGATNTEAF
TRBV9	-	ASSVSASGTGELF
TRBV7-2	-	ASSLLAGGAGTEAF
TRBV7-6	-	ASSLAPPRGSGGYT
TRBV29-1	-	SAGTGKETQY
TRBV4-3	-	ASSQDRSGTSGRAPYNEQF
TRBV5-1	once	ASSLLRAPSTDTQY
TRBV1	-	TSSHLGLAGWGTDTQY
TRBV5-1	once	ASSSRTGGFQETQY
TRBV3-1/TRBV3-2	-	ASSLRTGGRTEAF
TRBV5-1	-	ASSLAAGSAGELF
TRBV18	-	ASSPGTGRVHEQY
TRBV7-9	few	ASSLTGSPLT
TRBV28	-	ASSHQGAESYNEQF
TRBV18	-	ASSHSGVSPAQNIQY
TRBV28	-	ASSFRQPYYEQY
TRBV28	-	ASSSMRGPLYNEQF
TRBV7-9	-	ASSLAGTGDSPLH
TRBV27	-	ASSHDRTAQPQH
TRBV6-1	once	ASSGFGTGFIGEQF
TRBV7-2	-	ASSLTGRLLGTIY
TRBV11-2	-	ASSNFPQGDDEQY
TRBV19	once	ASSRGTEQY
TRBV19	few	ASSIPSGYQPQH
TRBV30	-	AWSLWTDNQPQH
TRBV28	-	ASSLQGYSYEQY
TRBV7-2	-	ASSFRQGGFTDTQY
TRBV7-3	-	ASSLSAAGEGEQY
TRBV7-2	-	ASSWTSGSSYNEQF
TRBV7-3	-	ASSHDRGWNEQF
TRBV7-2	-	ASSFKGTGLGNEQF
TRBV9	-	ASSDTQGRNTEAF
TRBV5-1	-	ASSLAGTGGPEYGYT
TRBV27	few	ASSLSAGGRVEQY
TRBV7-9	-	ASSLRQGAGNIQY
TRBV5-8	-	ASSLLPVWNQPQH
TRBV28	once	ASSVVSGANVLT